This record covers a single T cell receptor beta chain. What it binds is unknown. The CDR3 is made up of 14 amino acids. CDR1 is MDHEN, CDR2 SYDVKM, per germline. With 6 bases clipped from V and 2 bases from J, the junction kept 4 bases outside the gene matches. The data are from a study of cytomegalovirus exposure and HLA in healthy donors. For the study at large: Across 350 to 500 genotyped donors, over 70% landed in the Caucasian-associated ancestry cluster. Broader study findings: Most TCR sequences were seen very rarely across donors, but some public TCRs occurred in many. Previous analysis showed most TCR beta V segments were productive about 90% or about 30% of the time.

13 Jbeta primers and 60 Vbeta primers were used for the PCR. Repertoires were generated with immunoSEQ multiplex PCR, while TCRdb's copy carries only in-frame clones and drops some. The repertoire holds approximately 130,000 clones, with about 73% as singletons. The chain uses TRBV28 and TRBJ1-5; TRBD1 matches 7 bases. The receptor comes from a woman between 40 and 50 years old in good health and CMV-seronegative. Material: PBMCs. Written as DNA, the CDR3 is TGTGCCAGCAGGACAGGGTTAGGCAATCAGCCCCAGCATTTT. This gives the protein CASRTGLGNQPQHF.